This T cell receptor beta chain appears in the sequencing data of a study of blood T cell repertoires in COVID-19. Study at large: Material from acute and convalescent COVID-19 was sourced from the United States, Italy and Spain.

Libraries were prepared by immunoSEQ multiplex PCR; TCRdb keeps only in-frame clonotypes and omits some of them. Of 110,000 to 150,000 clones in the sample, more than 75% are singletons; the top ten hold around 11%. CDR3 length equals 16 residues. Germline V lookup: CDR1 SGHTA, CDR2 FQGNSA. The V end lost 2 bases, the J end lost 0 bases, and 11 bases lay between the germline ends. Individuals drawn from around 25 US areas were about 18 to 90 years old. Cohort 3 donors were reported recovered after two negative PCRs, clearance, or symptom resolution. This TCR derives from a man in his fifties or sixties who had recovered from COVID-19. V usage is TRBV7-2 and J usage is TRBJ1-3; the D is unclear. Sequenced: PBMCs or T cells enriched from blood (not recorded which). The CDR3: CASSLTLRNSGNTIYF. The CDR3 DNA reads TGTGCCAGCAGCTTAACACTACGGAACTCTGGAAACACCATATATTTT. Based on the CDR3 plus reference TRBV7-2 and TRBJ1-3, the full variable domain is GAGVSQSPSNKVTEKGKDVELRCDPISGHTALYWYRQSLGQGLEFLIYFQGNSAPDKSGLPSDRFSAERTGGSVSTLTIQRTQQEDSAVYLCASSLTLRNSGNTIYFGEGSWLTVV.